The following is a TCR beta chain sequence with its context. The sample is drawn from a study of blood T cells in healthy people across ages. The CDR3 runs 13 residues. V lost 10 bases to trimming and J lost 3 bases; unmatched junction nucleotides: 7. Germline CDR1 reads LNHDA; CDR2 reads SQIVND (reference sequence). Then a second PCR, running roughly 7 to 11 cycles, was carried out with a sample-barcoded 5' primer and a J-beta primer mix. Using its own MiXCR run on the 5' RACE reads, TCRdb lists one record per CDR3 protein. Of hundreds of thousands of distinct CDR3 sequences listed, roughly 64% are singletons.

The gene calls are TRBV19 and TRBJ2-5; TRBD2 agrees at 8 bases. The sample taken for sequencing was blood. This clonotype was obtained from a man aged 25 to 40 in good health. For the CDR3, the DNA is TGTGCCACCGGGGGGGGAGCAAAAGAGACCCAGTACTTC. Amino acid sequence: CATGGGAKETQYF.